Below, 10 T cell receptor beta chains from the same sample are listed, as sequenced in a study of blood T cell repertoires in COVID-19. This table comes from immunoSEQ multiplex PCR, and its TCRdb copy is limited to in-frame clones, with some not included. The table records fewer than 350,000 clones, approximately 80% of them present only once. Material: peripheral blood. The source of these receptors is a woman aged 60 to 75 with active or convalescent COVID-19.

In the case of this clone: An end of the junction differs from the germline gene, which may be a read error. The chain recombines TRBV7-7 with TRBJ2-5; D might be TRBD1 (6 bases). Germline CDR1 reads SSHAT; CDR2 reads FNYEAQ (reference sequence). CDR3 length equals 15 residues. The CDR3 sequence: CASSQGTGKQETQYF. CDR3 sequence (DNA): TGTGCTAGCAGCCAGGGGACGGGGAAACAAGAGACCCAGTACTTC.

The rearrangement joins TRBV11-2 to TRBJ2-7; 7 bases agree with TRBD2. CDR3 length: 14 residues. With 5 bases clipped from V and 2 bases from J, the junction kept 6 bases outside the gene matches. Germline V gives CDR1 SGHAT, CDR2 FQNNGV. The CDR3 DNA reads TGTGCCAGCAGCGGATTAAGCGGGGCCTACGAGCAGTACTTC. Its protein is CASSGLSGAYEQYF.

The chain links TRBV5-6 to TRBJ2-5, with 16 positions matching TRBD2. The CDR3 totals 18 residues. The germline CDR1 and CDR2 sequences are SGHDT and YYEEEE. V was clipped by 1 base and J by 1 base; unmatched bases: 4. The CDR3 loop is CASSLPGLAGGRQETQYF. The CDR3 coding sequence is TGTGCCAGCAGCTTGCCGGGACTAGCGGGGGGGCGCCAAGAGACCCAGTACTTC.

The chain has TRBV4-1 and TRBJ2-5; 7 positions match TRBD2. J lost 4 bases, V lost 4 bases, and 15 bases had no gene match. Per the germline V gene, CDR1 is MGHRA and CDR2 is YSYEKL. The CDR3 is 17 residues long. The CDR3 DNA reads TGCGCCAGCAGCCCCCCGTGGATAAGACTAGCAACAGAGACCCAGTACTTC. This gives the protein CASSPPWIRLATETQYF.

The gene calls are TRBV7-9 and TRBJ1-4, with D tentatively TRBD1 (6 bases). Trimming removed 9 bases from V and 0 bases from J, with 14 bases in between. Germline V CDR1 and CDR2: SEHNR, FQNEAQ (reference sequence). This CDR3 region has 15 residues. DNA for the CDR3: TGTGCCAGTCGAACAGGGACTACAACTAATGAAAAACTGTTTTTT. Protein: CASRTGTTTNEKLFF.

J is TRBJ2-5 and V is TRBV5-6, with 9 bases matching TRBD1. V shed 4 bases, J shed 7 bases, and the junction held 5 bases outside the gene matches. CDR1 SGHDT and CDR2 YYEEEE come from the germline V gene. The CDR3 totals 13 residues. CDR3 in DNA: TGTGCCAGCAGCGCGGGACAGGGTCGGACCCAGTACTTC. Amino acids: CASSAGQGRTQYF.

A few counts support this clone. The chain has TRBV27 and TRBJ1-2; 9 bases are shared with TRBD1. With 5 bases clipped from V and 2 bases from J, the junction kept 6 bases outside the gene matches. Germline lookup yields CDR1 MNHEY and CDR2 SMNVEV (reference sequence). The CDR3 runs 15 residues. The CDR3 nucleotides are TGTGCCAGCAGTGCGCCCGGGACAGGGAACTATGGCTACACCTTC. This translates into CASSAPGTGNYGYTF.

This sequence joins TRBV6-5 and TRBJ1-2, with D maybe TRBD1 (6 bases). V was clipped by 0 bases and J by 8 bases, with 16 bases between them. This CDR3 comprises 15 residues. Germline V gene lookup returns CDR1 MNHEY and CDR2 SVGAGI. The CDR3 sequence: CASSYSNVGAQGYTF. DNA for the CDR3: TGTGCCAGCAGTTACTCGAATGTGGGGGCGCAGGGCTACACCTTC.

The CDR3 protein is CASSDWAGGQETQYF. As DNA, the CDR3 is TGTGCCAGCAGCGATTGGGCGGGGGGTCAAGAGACCCAGTACTTC. The V call is TRBV7-9, the J call TRBJ2-5; 8 nucleotides align to TRBD2. Germline CDR1 and CDR2: SEHNR and FQNEAQ (reference sequence). V lost 5 bases to trimming and J lost 2 bases; unmatched junction nucleotides: 7. The length of the CDR3 is 15 residues.

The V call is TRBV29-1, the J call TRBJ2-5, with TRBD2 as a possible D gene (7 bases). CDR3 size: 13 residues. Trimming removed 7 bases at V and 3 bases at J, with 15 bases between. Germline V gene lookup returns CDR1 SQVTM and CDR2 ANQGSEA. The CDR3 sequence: CSAFRGGEETQYF. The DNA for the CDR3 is TGCAGCGCCTTTAGGGGGGGGGAAGAGACCCAGTACTTC.